This T cell receptor beta chain was sequenced during a study of shared clonotypes between healthy human individuals. The germline V and J ends were trimmed by 6 bases and 2 bases, with 17 bases remaining between them. CDR3 length: 16 amino acids. CDR1 and CDR2 (germline): KGHSH, LQKENI. Turning to this clone: What it binds is not known.

Across several immunoSEQ plates, the genomic DNA of each subset was split evenly. TCRdb keeps only in-frame clones here, not all; method: immunoSEQ multiplex PCR. The sample includes roughly 1.4 million clones, about 98.5% seen only once; the top ten take roughly 0.36%. Study observations and caveats: When compared with the clonotypes that were shared by all four sorted-subset donors, the non-shared clonotypes turned out to have lower generation probabilities. Since donors were few, the genetic and exposure-history diversity represented was limited.

This clonotype was sampled from a man aged 25-40 years in good health. The chain uses TRBV18 and TRBJ1-5; a weak D match, TRBD1 (6 bases). The sample was naive CD4+ T cells sorted from blood. Stated subset: CD45RA+ positively selected. The CDR3, as DNA: TGTGCCAGCTCCACAACGGGGGGCAGGGGCAATCAGCCCCAGCATTTT. Translated: CASSTTGGRGNQPQHF.